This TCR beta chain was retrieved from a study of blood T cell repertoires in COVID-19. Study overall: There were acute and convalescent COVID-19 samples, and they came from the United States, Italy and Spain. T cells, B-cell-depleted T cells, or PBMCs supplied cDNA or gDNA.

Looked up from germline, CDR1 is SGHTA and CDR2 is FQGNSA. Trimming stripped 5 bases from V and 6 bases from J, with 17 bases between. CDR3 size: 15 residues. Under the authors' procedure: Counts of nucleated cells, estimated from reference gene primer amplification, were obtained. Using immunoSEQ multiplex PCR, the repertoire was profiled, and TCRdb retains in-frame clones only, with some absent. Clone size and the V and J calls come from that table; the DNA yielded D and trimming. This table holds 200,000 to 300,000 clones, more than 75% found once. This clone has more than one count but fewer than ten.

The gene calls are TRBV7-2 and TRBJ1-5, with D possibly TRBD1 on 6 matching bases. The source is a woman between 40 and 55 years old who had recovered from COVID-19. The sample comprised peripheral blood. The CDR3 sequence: CASSGPGGATQPQHF. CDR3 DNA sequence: TGTGCCAGCAGCGGACCTGGGGGGGCCACTCAGCCCCAGCATTTT.